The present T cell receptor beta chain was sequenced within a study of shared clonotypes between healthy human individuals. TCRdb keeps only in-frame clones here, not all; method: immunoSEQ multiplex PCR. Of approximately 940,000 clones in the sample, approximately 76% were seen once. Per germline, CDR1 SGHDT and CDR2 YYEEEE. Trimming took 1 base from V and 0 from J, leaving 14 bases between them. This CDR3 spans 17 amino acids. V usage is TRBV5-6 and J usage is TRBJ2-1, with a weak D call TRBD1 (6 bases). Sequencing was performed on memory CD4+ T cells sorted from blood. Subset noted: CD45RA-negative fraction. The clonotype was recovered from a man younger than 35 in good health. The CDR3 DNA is TGTGCCAGCAGCTTGAGATTAGGGGGTTACTCCTACAATGAGCAGTTCTTC. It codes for CASSLRLGGYSYNEQFF.